A selection of T cell receptor beta chains follows, all from one sample in a study of blood T cell repertoires in COVID-19. The assay was immunoSEQ multiplex PCR, and TCRdb's table has in-frame clones only and misses some. The data contain around 320,000 clones, roughly 85% of them singletons. Sequences were obtained from peripheral blood. The receptor set was obtained from a human donor in a cohort sampled during active COVID-19. Both conserved end residues are part of each CDR3. A D gene is named only where the DNA matches it firmly. Rows give clone size only sometimes, using once, few, many, or a class for an expanded clone.

v_call,clone_size,j_call,d_call,cdr3_nt,cdr3_aa
TRBV6-5,NA,TRBJ2-7,TRBD1,TGTGCCAGCGCTCAACAGGGGCTCTCCTACGAGCAGTACTTC,CASAQQGLSYEQYF
TRBV10-1,NA,TRBJ1-2,TRBD1,TGCGCCAGCAGGGACAAGGGGGCGCAGGGCTACACCTTC,CASRDKGAQGYTF
TRBV6-5,NA,TRBJ1-3,TRBD1,TGTGCCAGCAGTTACGCGACAGGGATTTGGAACACCATATATTTT,CASSYATGIWNTIYF
TRBV6-1,once,TRBJ1-2,TRBD1,TGTGCCAGCAGTGAAGGGAGACAGGGGGCGCGAGGCTACACCTTC,CASSEGRQGARGYTF
TRBV29-1,once,TRBJ2-7,NA,TGCAGCGTTGTCTACTACGAGCAGTACTTC,CSVVYYEQYF
TRBV3-1/TRBV3-2,once,TRBJ1-1,TRBD1,TGTGCCAGCAGCCAAGGAACGACAGGGATGAACACTGAAGCTTTCTTT,CASSQGTTGMNTEAFF
TRBV19,few,TRBJ1-1,TRBD1,TGTGCCAGTGCAGGGGGCCCGAACACTGAAGCTTTCTTT,CASAGGPNTEAFF
TRBV10-3,NA,TRBJ1-3,NA,TGTGCCTCCGGGCCGGAGGAGATCACCATATATTTT,CASGPEEITIYF
TRBV18,NA,TRBJ2-1,NA,TGTGCCAGCTCACCACCGGAGGGGCGGCCCTTTAATGAGCAGTTCTTC,CASSPPEGRPFNEQFF
TRBV7-4,NA,TRBJ2-3,TRBD2,TGTGCCAGCAGCCGCCAGCAGCGGGGGCGAACAGATACGCAGTATTTT,CASSRQQRGRTDTQYF
TRBV27,few,TRBJ1-2,NA,TGTGCCAGCAGTTTCGGAGGGTATGGTAACTATGGCTACACCTTC,CASSFGGYGNYGYTF
TRBV29-1,NA,TRBJ2-2,NA,TGCAGCGTTGTTGTTAGCACGGGGGAGCTGTTTTTT,CSVVVSTGELFF
TRBV2,NA,TRBJ1-2,TRBD1,TGTGCCAGAGAGGGACAGGGGGCAGCCGGCTACACCTTC,CAREGQGAAGYTF
TRBV6-1,NA,TRBJ1-2,TRBD1,TGTGCCAGCAGTGAACAGGGGGCGTTACGTGGCTACACCTTC,CASSEQGALRGYTF
TRBV5-1,NA,TRBJ2-3,NA,TGCGCCAGCAGAGGACAGTGGGGCACAGATACGCAGTATTTT,CASRGQWGTDTQYF
TRBV5-3,NA,TRBJ1-3,NA,TGTGCCAGAAGCTTGGCCCCCGGACAGAAAAATTTT,CARSLAPGQKNF
TRBV24-1,NA,TRBJ2-3,NA,TGTGCCACCAGTGAACTCGGGATAAGCACAGATACGCAGTATTTT,CATSELGISTDTQYF
TRBV27,NA,TRBJ2-7,TRBD1,TGTGCCAGCAGTTTAGGGGCAGGGGGTAGCTACGAGCAGTACTTC,CASSLGAGGSYEQYF
TRBV5-1,NA,TRBJ1-2,NA,TGCGCCAGCAGCTCCGCCAGGACAGAGAACTATGGCTACACCTTC,CASSSARTENYGYTF
TRBV18,NA,TRBJ2-1,TRBD1,TGTGCCAGCTCACCTGTATTAGGGTTGGACAGGGGTAACAATGAGCAGTTCTTC,CASSPVLGLDRGNNEQFF
TRBV5-1,once,TRBJ1-6,NA,TGCGCCAGCAGAGAGGGAGTTGGTTCACCCCTCCACTTT,CASREGVGSPLHF
TRBV5-1,NA,TRBJ1-2,TRBD1,TGCGCCAGCAGCTCCGGGACAGGGGGTTATGGCTACACCTTC,CASSSGTGGYGYTF
TRBV5-1,NA,TRBJ1-2,TRBD1,TGCGCCAGCAGCTCCCGGACAGGGGCTAACTATGGCTACACCTTC,CASSSRTGANYGYTF
TRBV7-3,once,TRBJ1-1,NA,TGTGCCAGCAGCTTCAGGGGTGCCACTGAAGCTTTCTTT,CASSFRGATEAFF
TRBV6-5,NA,TRBJ1-2,TRBD1,TGTGCCAGCAGTAGGGGACAGGATTATGGCTACACCTTC,CASSRGQDYGYTF
TRBV6-5,NA,TRBJ2-1,TRBD2,TGTGCCAGCGGATATAGCGGGGGGGCCTGGGAGCAGTTCTTC,CASGYSGGAWEQFF
TRBV18,once,TRBJ2-2,TRBD1,TGTGCCAGCTCACATGGACAGGGAGTGACCGGGGAGCTGTTTTTT,CASSHGQGVTGELFF
TRBV9,NA,TRBJ2-3,NA,TGTGCCAGCAGAGGGGGTAGGCCGGGCAAACTCACAGATACGCAGTATTTT,CASRGGRPGKLTDTQYF
TRBV12-3/TRBV12-4,NA,TRBJ1-2,TRBD1,TGTGCCAGCAGGCCCAGGGGGCTCTATGGCTACACCTTC,CASRPRGLYGYTF
TRBV29-1,few,TRBJ1-2,NA,TGCAGCGCTCTCCCCGTAGACTATGGCTACACCTTC,CSALPVDYGYTF
TRBV5-1,NA,TRBJ1-1,TRBD1,TGCGCCAGCAGCTTGAATACGGTTCGGGACAGAGCTTTCTTT,CASSLNTVRDRAFF
TRBV3-1/TRBV3-2,NA,TRBJ2-2,TRBD1,TGTGCCAGCAGTCGACAGGGGGCCGACACCGGGGAGCTGTTTTTT,CASSRQGADTGELFF
TRBV25-1,NA,TRBJ1-3,NA,TGTGCCAGCAGCGAAAATAGATGGAGCTCTGGAAACACCATATATTTT,CASSENRWSSGNTIYF